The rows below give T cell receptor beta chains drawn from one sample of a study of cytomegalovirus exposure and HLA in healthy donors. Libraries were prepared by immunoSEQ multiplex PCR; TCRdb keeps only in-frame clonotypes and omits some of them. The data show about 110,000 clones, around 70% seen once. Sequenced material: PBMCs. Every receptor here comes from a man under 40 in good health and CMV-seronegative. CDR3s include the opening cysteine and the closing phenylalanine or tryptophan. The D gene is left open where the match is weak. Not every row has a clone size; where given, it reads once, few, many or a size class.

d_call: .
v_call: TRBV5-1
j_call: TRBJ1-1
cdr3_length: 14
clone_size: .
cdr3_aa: CASSRQAVNTEAFF
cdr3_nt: TGCGCCAGCAGCCGACAGGCCGTGAACACTGAAGCTTTCTTT

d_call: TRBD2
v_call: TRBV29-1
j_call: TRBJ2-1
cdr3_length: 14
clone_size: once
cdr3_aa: CSVDGSGTDREQFF
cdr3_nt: TGCAGCGTTGATGGAAGCGGGACGGATAGGGAGCAGTTCTTC

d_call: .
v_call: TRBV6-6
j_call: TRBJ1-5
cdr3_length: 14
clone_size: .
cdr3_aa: CASSPNSSNQPQHF
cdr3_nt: TGTGCCAGCAGCCCAAATTCTAGCAATCAGCCCCAGCATTTT

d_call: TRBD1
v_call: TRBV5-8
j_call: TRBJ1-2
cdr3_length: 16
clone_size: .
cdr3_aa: CASSLLQGGKVAGYTF
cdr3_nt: TGTGCCAGCAGCTTGCTTCAGGGGGGAAAGGTTGCTGGCTACACCTTC

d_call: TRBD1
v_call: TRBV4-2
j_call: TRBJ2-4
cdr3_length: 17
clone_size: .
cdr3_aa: CASSQPSRDRGGDIQYF
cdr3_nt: TGTGCCAGCAGCCAACCATCTCGGGACAGGGGTGGCGACATTCAGTACTTC

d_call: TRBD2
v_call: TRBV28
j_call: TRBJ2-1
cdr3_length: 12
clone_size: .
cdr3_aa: CASSLAGDEQFF
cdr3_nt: TGTGCCAGCAGCTTAGCGGGAGATGAGCAGTTCTTC

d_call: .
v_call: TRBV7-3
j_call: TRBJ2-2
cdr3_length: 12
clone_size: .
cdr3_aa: CASSHLAGELFF
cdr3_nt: TGTGCCAGCAGCCACCTAGCCGGGGAGCTGTTTTTT

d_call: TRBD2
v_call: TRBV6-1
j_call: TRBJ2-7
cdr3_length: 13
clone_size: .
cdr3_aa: CASRGGRSYEQYF
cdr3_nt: TGTGCCAGCAGGGGGGGGAGGTCCTACGAGCAGTACTTC

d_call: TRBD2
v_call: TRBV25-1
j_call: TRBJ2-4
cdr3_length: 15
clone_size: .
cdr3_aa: CASSEGRGAKNIQYF
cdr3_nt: TGTGCCAGCAGTGAAGGGCGGGGGGCCAAAAACATTCAGTACTTC

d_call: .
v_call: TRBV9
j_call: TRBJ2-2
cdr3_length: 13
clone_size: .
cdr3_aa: CASSGTPSGELFF
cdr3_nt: TGTGCCAGCAGCGGAACCCCGAGTGGGGAGCTGTTTTTT

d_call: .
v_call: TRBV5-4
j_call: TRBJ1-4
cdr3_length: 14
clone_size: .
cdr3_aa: CASSSGTRNEKLFF
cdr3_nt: TGTGCCAGCAGCTCCGGGACACGAAATGAAAAACTGTTTTTT

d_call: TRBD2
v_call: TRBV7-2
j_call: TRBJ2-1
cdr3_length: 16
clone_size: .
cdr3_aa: CASSSQGLAGANEQFF
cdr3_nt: TGTGCCAGCAGCTCCCAGGGACTAGCGGGAGCCAATGAGCAGTTCTTC

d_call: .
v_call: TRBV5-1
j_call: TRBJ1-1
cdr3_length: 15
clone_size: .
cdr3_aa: CASSLGRVTNTEAFF
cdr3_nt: TGCGCCAGCAGCTTGGGTAGAGTTACGAACACTGAAGCTTTCTTT

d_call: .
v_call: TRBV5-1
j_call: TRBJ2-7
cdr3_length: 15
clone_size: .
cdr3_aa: CASSSFNRESYEQYF
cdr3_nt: TGCGCCAGCAGCTCTTTCAACCGCGAGTCCTACGAGCAGTACTTC